Following are 26 T cell receptor beta chains from one sample sequenced in a study of T cells in Graves' hyperthyroidism and ophthalmopathy. RNA transcripts yielded amplified TCR beta CDR3 regions. An initial round of RT-PCR targeting the TCR CDR3 relied on the HTBI primer set. TCRdb recomputed calls from the multiplex PCR reads with MiXCR, one row per CDR3 protein. The sample yields about 360,000 distinct CDR3 sequences, about 13% seen once. Sequencing input: blood. The receptor source for this set is a woman aged 18-29 years with Graves' hyperthyroidism.

This clonotype has a single count. The rearrangement links TRBV12-3 or TRBV12-4 to TRBJ2-7; D perhaps matches TRBD2 (5 bases). Trimming took off 4 bases at V and 6 bases at J, with 13 bases between the two ends. The CDR3 spans 13 residues. CDR3 sequence: CASSSWGVGEQYF. CDR3 bases: TGTGCCAGCAGTTCATGGGGAGTAGGCGAGCAGTACTTC.

This clonotype was picked up many times. The chain recombines TRBV7-8 with TRBJ2-5, with TRBD2 matching over 15 bases. CDR3 length: 19 residues. The germline V gene encodes CDR1 SGHVS and CDR2 FQNEAQ. The ends lost 7 bases at V and 5 bases at J; junction bases unmatched: 17. The CDR3 DNA sequence: TGTGCCAGCACCCAACTTAGGAGTATTGGACTAGCGGGAGGGGAGACCCAGTACTTC. Amino acid sequence: CASTQLRSIGLAGGETQYF.

Many counts were recorded for this clonotype. The chain has TRBV6-2 or TRBV6-3 and TRBJ1-4; D unresolved. In germline, CDR1 is MNHEY, CDR2 SVGEGT. V was shortened by 2 bases and J by 0 bases, with 7 bases between the two germline ends. The CDR3 extends over 15 amino acids. For the CDR3, the DNA is TGTGCCAGCAGTTACATAGGAGCAACTAATGAAAAACTGTTTTTT. Translation: CASSYIGATNEKLFF.

This clonotype appeared many times. The chain combines TRBV6-6 with TRBJ2-3; D remains unclear. Germline values: CDR1 MNHNY, CDR2 SVGAGI (reference sequence). V dropped 2 bases and J dropped 6 bases, with 6 bases sitting between them. CDR3 length: 12 residues. CDR3 DNA sequence: TGTGCCAGCAGTTACGAAGGCGATACGCAGTATTTT. It codes for CASSYEGDTQYF.

This clonotype was seen at least ten times. The V call is TRBV20-1, the J call TRBJ1-1, with TRBD1 matching 8 bases. Germline V gene sequence: CDR1 DFQATT, CDR2 SNEGSKA (reference sequence). This CDR3 spans 14 amino acids. The J segment lost 3 bases and the V segment lost 5 bases, leaving 8 bases of the junction unmatched. CDR3 sequence (DNA): TGCAGTGCTGAACTGACAGGGGTGGACACTGAAGCTTTCTTT. This sequence encodes CSAELTGVDTEAFF.

V gene TRBV27 combines with J gene TRBJ2-1; 7 bases match TRBD1. The CDR3 is 17 amino acids. The J segment lost 2 bases and the V segment lost 5 bases, leaving 12 bases of the junction unmatched. Germline CDR1 and CDR2: MNHEY and SMNVEV (reference sequence). The CDR3 is CASSNNLGQAPYNEQFF. In DNA, the CDR3 is TGTGCCAGCAGTAATAACTTAGGACAGGCTCCCTACAATGAGCAGTTCTTC.

This clonotype was recorded at least ten times. The V and J genes are TRBV28 and TRBJ2-5, with a weak D call TRBD2 (5 bases). V lost 3 bases and J 6 bases, leaving 20 bases between the germline ends. From germline, CDR1 is MDHEN and CDR2 SYDVKM. CDR3 length: 16 residues. DNA for the CDR3: TGTGCCAGCAGTTTTATCGGGCGGGCAATAAAACAGACCCAGTACTTC. Translation: CASSFIGRAIKQTQYF.

This clonotype was seen more than once but under ten times. The junction and the germline gene differ at one end; a read error may be behind it. The V and J genes are TRBV18 and TRBJ1-5; 8 nucleotides align to TRBD1. The CDR3 has 13 amino acids. Germline CDR1 reads KGHSH; CDR2 reads LQKENI. The CDR3 sequence: CASSSDRAEVRNF. The CDR3 DNA reads as TGTGCCAGCTCATCGGACAGGGCAGAGGTGAGGAATTTT.

A remark on this clonotype: Since a much larger clone is just one base distant, this may be a read error. V usage is TRBV20-1 and J usage is TRBJ2-7; 8 positions match TRBD2. The germline V gene has CDR1 DFQATT and CDR2 SNEGSKA (reference sequence). The CDR3 has 13 residues. CDR3 loop: CSLPGRDEYEQHF. The DNA of the CDR3 is TGCAGTCTCCCCGGGAGGGACGAATACGAGCAGCACTTC.

A note on this clonotype: A much larger clone is a single base away; this may be a read error. The J gene is TRBJ2-7, the V gene TRBV6-1; D call uncertain. CDR3 length equals 16 residues. Germline CDR1 reads MNHNS; CDR2 reads SASEGT. CDR3 bases: TGTGCCATCAGTGAGTCGACAACACCCCAGTCCTACGAGCAGTGCTTC. It translates to CAISESTTPQSYEQCF.

The rearrangement joins TRBV20-1 to TRBJ2-7; 7 positions match TRBD2. This CDR3 comprises 13 residues. Germline CDR1 reads DFQATT; CDR2 reads SNEGSKA (reference sequence). The junction had 7 bases not matched to a gene; V was cut back by 6 bases and J by 2 bases. Here the CDR3 reads CSARLAPTYEQYF. CDR3 DNA: TGCAGTGCCAGACTAGCTCCTACCTACGAGCAGTACTTC.

This clonotype has only a few counts. This chain connects TRBV20-1 to TRBJ2-2; maybe TRBD1 (5 bases). V lost 6 bases and J lost 1, with 12 bases in between. This CDR3 is 14 amino acids long. Germline CDR1 and CDR2: DFQATT and SNEGSKA (reference sequence). CDR3 region: CSAAPQGNTGELFF. The CDR3 bases are TGCAGTGCAGCCCCCCAGGGGAACACCGGGGAGCTGTTTTTT.

This clonotype has ten or more counts. The chain combines TRBV12-3 or TRBV12-4 with TRBJ1-2; a possible D gene is TRBD1 (5 bases). This CDR3 comprises 12 residues. The ends were cut back, 7 bases at V and 8 bases at J, with 14 bases in the middle. The CDR3 DNA follows: TGTGCCAGCACCGATACCGGGGACGGCTACACCTTC. Translated, it gives CASTDTGDGYTF.

This clonotype was detected ten times or more. The chain employs TRBV28 and TRBJ1-4; D unclear. V was trimmed by 6 bases and J by 6 bases, leaving 26 bases between them. CDR3 length equals 18 residues. The germline V gene encodes CDR1 MDHEN and CDR2 SYDVKM. The CDR3 DNA reads as TGTGCCAGCAGCCTTTCCCCAACTCCTCTTGGCGGAGATGAAAAACTGTTTTTT. Its translation is CASSLSPTPLGGDEKLFF.

This clonotype occurred many times. V usage is TRBV6-2 or TRBV6-3 and J usage is TRBJ2-5; D may correspond to TRBD1 or TRBD2 (5 bases each). This CDR3 spans 14 amino acids. The germline gives CDR1 MNHEY, CDR2 SVGEGT. V gave up 5 bases and J gave up 5 bases, with 15 bases separating them. The CDR3 DNA follows: TGTGCCAGCAGTCGGGACCCGGCGGAGGAGACCCAGTACTTC. Residues: CASSRDPAEETQYF.

This clonotype was seen repeatedly, ten times or more. The chain combines TRBV28 with TRBJ2-2, with D possibly being TRBD2 (6 bases). Trimming took off 3 bases at V and 1 base at J, with 18 bases between the two ends. Germline values: CDR1 MDHEN, CDR2 SYDVKM. This CDR3 is 18 amino acids long. This CDR3 reads CASSLSPRASENTGELFF. The CDR3 DNA reads as TGTGCCAGCAGTTTGTCCCCCAGGGCTAGCGAGAACACCGGGGAGCTGTTTTTT.

This clonotype was seen a few times. The V gene is TRBV9, the J gene TRBJ2-2; D may be TRBD1 or TRBD2 (5 bases each). V lost 2 bases to trimming and J lost 8 bases, with 25 bases between them. This CDR3 has 18 residues. Germline V gives CDR1 SGDLS, CDR2 YYNGEE. In DNA, the CDR3 is TGTGCCAGCAGCGTGGGACCGAGCCAGACACTCCCGGGAGGGGAGCTGTTTTTT. Amino acid sequence: CASSVGPSQTLPGGELFF.

The gene calls are TRBV28 and TRBJ1-5, with a weak D call TRBD1 (6 bases). From germline, CDR1 is MDHEN and CDR2 SYDVKM. Trimming pared 3 bases from V and 3 bases from J, leaving 18 bases between. The CDR3 runs to 17 residues. CDR3 nucleotide sequence: TGTGCCAGCAGTTTTTGGCAGGGGACCTATAACAATCAGCCCCAGCATTTT. Protein product: CASSFWQGTYNNQPQHF. Full variable domain (remainder filled in from reference TRBV28 and TRBJ1-5): DVKVTQSSRYLVKRTGEKVFLECVQDMDHENMFWYRQDPGLGLRLIYFSYDVKMKEKGDIPEGYSVSREKKERFSLILESASTNQTSMYLCASSFWQGTYNNQPQHFGDGTRLSIL.

This clonotype was found a few times. One end of the junction is discordant with germline, which a read error may explain. The V call is TRBV7-6, the J call TRBJ2-2; 9 nucleotides align to TRBD1. Germline V lookup: CDR1 SGHVS, CDR2 FNYEAQ. The CDR3 sequence is 16 residues long. The CDR3 region has the DNA TGTGCCAGCAGCTTAGAAGGGACAGGGAACCCCGGGGAGCTGTTTTTT. Encoded protein: CASSLEGTGNPGELFF.

This clonotype was seen ten or more times. The chain links TRBV20-1 to TRBJ2-1; TRBD2 matches 13 bases. V trimming: 6 bases; J trimming: 10 bases; junction bases outside the gene matches: 12. CDR1 is DFQATT, CDR2 SNEGSKA, per germline (reference sequence). The CDR3 is 15 amino acids. The CDR3 DNA follows: TGCAGTGCCAACACCGGGACTAGCGGGATGGGAGAGCAGTTCTTC. It translates to CSANTGTSGMGEQFF.

This chain connects TRBV29-1 to TRBJ1-2, with 9 bases lining up with TRBD1. V lost 7 bases to trimming and J lost 8 bases; unmatched junction nucleotides: 11. The CDR3 length is 13 residues. Germline CDR1 is SQVTM and CDR2 is ANQGSEA. The CDR3 spells CSGDPQGAQGYTF. CDR3 nucleotide sequence: TGCAGCGGCGACCCACAGGGGGCGCAGGGCTACACCTTC.

This clonotype appeared a few times. The CDR3 loop reads CASSVDVAANTGELFF. CDR3 DNA: TGTGCCAGCAGCGTAGACGTGGCGGCGAACACCGGGGAGCTGTTTTTT. V and J are TRBV9 and TRBJ2-2; D is ambiguous. The CDR3 totals 16 residues. Germline V gene sequence: CDR1 SGDLS, CDR2 YYNGEE. V shed 0 bases and J shed 0 bases, with 9 bases lying between them.

This clonotype was seen a few times. The V gene is TRBV20-1, the J gene TRBJ2-3, with 11 positions matching TRBD2. CDR1 is DFQATT, CDR2 SNEGSKA, per germline (reference sequence). The CDR3 is 15 residues long. J was trimmed by 0 bases and V by 5 bases; bases with no gene match: 4. The CDR3 DNA reads as TGCAGTGCTGCCAGACTAGCGGGAAGCACAGATACGCAGTATTTT. Its protein is CSAARLAGSTDTQYF.

In its sample, this clonotype was seen a few times. V is TRBV6-2 or TRBV6-3 and J is TRBJ1-4, with D maybe TRBD1 (6 bases). Between the trimmed V and J ends, which lost 6 bases and 0 bases, there was a span of 20 bases. The germline V gene encodes CDR1 MNHEY and CDR2 SVGEGT. There are 18 residues in the CDR3. CDR3 nucleotide sequence: TGTGCCAGCAGCACTCTACTTTCCGCAGGGGCAACTAATGAAAAACTGTTTTTT. It specifies CASSTLLSAGATNEKLFF.

This clonotype has just a few counts. A much larger clone differs by one base, so this may be a read error. The V gene is TRBV29-1, the J gene TRBJ2-1; TRBD2 matches at 7 bases. The germline V gene has CDR1 SQVTM and CDR2 ANQGSEA. CDR3 length: 18 amino acids. The V segment lost 4 bases and the J segment 7 bases; nucleotides outside the gene matches: 22. CDR3 coding DNA: TGCAGCGTTGCAATGGCGGGAGTAAGGGGCGCCGATGGGAATGAGCAGTTCTTC. Translating it yields CSVAMAGVRGADGNEQFF.

The rearrangement links TRBV5-1 to TRBJ1-3; the D gene is possibly TRBD1 (5 bases). The CDR3 is made up of 15 amino acids. Germline V CDR1 and CDR2: SGHRS, YFSETQ. Trimming shortened V by 0 bases and J by 7 bases, and 14 bases separated the two germline ends. This CDR3 reads CASSLGDGPGNTIYF. In DNA, the CDR3 is TGCGCCAGCAGCTTGGGGGACGGCCCGGGGAACACCATATATTTT.